The 20 T cell receptor beta chains reported below all come from one sample, sequenced in a study of immune evolution from preneoplasia to lung adenocarcinoma. Profiled with immunoSEQ multiplex PCR; TCRdb holds only in-frame clones, not every one. There are 2,000 to 2,500 clones in the sample; 75% to 85% occur only once, and 9% to 9.5% lies in the top ten. Source material: FFPE minimally invasive lung adenocarcinoma tissue. The source is a person aged 55-79 years with lung adenocarcinoma.

Here the CDR3 reads CASSPRDRVETQYF. CDR3 bases: TGTGCCAGCTCACCCAGAGACAGGGTGGAGACCCAGTACTTC. The rearrangement joins TRBV18 to TRBJ2-5, with 7 nucleotides matching TRBD1. V trimming: 3 bases; J trimming: 5 bases; junction bases outside the gene matches: 6. Germline assignment: CDR1 KGHSH and CDR2 LQKENI. CDR3 length: 14 residues.

The chain links TRBV2 to TRBJ1-1; TRBD1 matches 9 bases. Germline values: CDR1 SNHLY, CDR2 FYNNEI. The CDR3 totals 14 residues. V was pared by 6 bases and J by 5 bases, with 7 bases of the junction left unmatched. CDR3 bases: TGTGCCAGCAGGCCCGGGACAGGGAGGACTGAAGCTTTCTTT. Translation: CASRPGTGRTEAFF. The full variable domain, rest sourced from reference TRBV2 and TRBJ1-1, is EPEVTQTPSHQVTQMGQEVILRCVPISNHLYFYWYRQILGQKVEFLVSFYNNEISEKSEIFDDQFSVERPDGSNFTLKIRSTKLEDSAMYFCASRPGTGRTEAFFGQGTRLTVV.

This clone occurred a few times. This sample includes further DNA sequences coding for the same CDR3. The chain combines TRBV5-1 with TRBJ1-1; D not resolved. In germline, CDR1 is SGHRS, CDR2 YFSETQ. The CDR3 contains 14 residues. Trimming left V 2 bases short and J 5 bases short, with 13 bases between. DNA of the CDR3: TGCGCCAGCAGCTTAGATGTGGCTGGGACTGAAGCTTTCTTT. Its protein product is CASSLDVAGTEAFF.

The count of this clone is one. The chain couples TRBV7-2 to TRBJ1-6; TRBD1 might be the D (5 bases). Germline V gives CDR1 SGHTA, CDR2 FQGNSA. Between the trimmed V and J ends, which lost 5 bases and 8 bases, there was a span of 16 bases. The CDR3 consists of 15 residues. The DNA of the CDR3 is TGTGCCAGCAGCCCCGGTTCGGGGGGGTATTCACCCCTCCACTTT. As protein: CASSPGSGGYSPLHF.

V usage is TRBV11-2 and J usage is TRBJ2-6; D may be TRBD2 (6 bases). V was shortened by 0 bases and J by 2 bases, with 17 bases between the two germline ends. The CDR3 loop spans 19 amino acids. Germline values: CDR1 SGHAT, CDR2 FQNNGV. CDR3 amino acids: CASSLDQARAGPGANVLTF. The CDR3, as DNA: TGTGCCAGCAGCTTAGACCAGGCCAGAGCGGGCCCTGGGGCCAACGTCCTGACTTTC.

To note about this clone: The junction departs from the called germline gene at one end, perhaps through a read error. V gene TRBV4-3 combines with J gene TRBJ2-2; no clear D gene. The germline CDR1 and CDR2 sequences are LGHNA and YSLEER. The CDR3 has 13 amino acids. For the CDR3, the DNA is TGCGCCAGCAGCGGGCAAAACACCGTGGAGCTGTTTTTT. It translates to CASSGQNTVELFF.

The chain uses TRBV2 and TRBJ2-7; tentative D call: TRBD2 (6 bases). V was trimmed by 7 bases and J by 2 bases, leaving 9 bases between them. The CDR3 is 12 residues long. The germline CDR1 and CDR2 sequences are SNHLY and FYNNEI. DNA of the CDR3: TGTGCCAGCAACCGGGAGACCTACGAGCAGTACTTC. This sequence encodes CASNRETYEQYF.

This chain connects TRBV6-5 to TRBJ1-4; TRBD1 agrees at 7 bases. The length of the CDR3 is 14 residues. Germline assignment: CDR1 MNHEY and CDR2 SVGAGI. V trimming: 6 bases; J trimming: 7 bases; junction bases outside the gene matches: 8. CDR3 in DNA: TGTGCCAGCAGCCGGACAGGCGTCGGTGAAAAACTGTTTTTT. Protein product: CASSRTGVGEKLFF.

The V gene is TRBV28, the J gene TRBJ2-7, with 7 bases aligning to TRBD2. This CDR3 is 14 amino acids long. The trim removed 2 bases at V and 3 bases at J, leaving 4 bases unmatched. In germline, CDR1 is MDHEN, CDR2 SYDVKM. The CDR3 reads CASSLAGEHYEQYF. CDR3 nucleotide sequence: TGTGCCAGCAGTTTAGCGGGGGAACACTACGAGCAGTACTTC.

As to this clone: An end of the junction differs from the germline gene, which may be a read error. The chain couples TRBV15 to TRBJ2-7; a possible D gene is TRBD2 (5 bases). This CDR3 comprises 14 residues. Germline V gene lookup returns CDR1 LNHNV and CDR2 YYDKDF (reference sequence). The DNA of the CDR3 is TGTGCCACCAGCGGAGACGGGGATCATGGCGAGCAGTACTTC. Protein product: CATSGDGDHGEQYF.

The V call is TRBV5-4, the J call TRBJ1-2; tentatively, D is TRBD1 (5 bases). V gave up 1 base and J gave up 4 bases, with 8 bases separating them. The germline CDR1 and CDR2 sequences are SGHNT and YYREEE (reference sequence). The CDR3 loop spans 13 amino acids. The CDR3 sequence: CASSLQGGYGYTF. CDR3 bases: TGTGCCAGCAGCTTGCAGGGAGGCTATGGCTACACCTTC.

This clone was counted only a few times. The chain carries TRBV30 and TRBJ1-5; TRBD1 aligns across 7 bases. Per the germline V gene, CDR1 is GTSNPN and CDR2 is SVGIG (reference sequence). V lost 3 bases and J lost 1; bases outside the gene matches: 0. This CDR3 is built from 13 residues. The CDR3 here is CAWRGQSNQPQHF. The CDR3 bases are TGTGCCTGGAGGGGACAGAGCAATCAGCCCCAGCATTTT.

The chain recombines TRBV28 with TRBJ1-5; 8 positions agree with TRBD1. The CDR3 runs to 16 residues. Germline values: CDR1 MDHEN, CDR2 SYDVKM. Germline trimming cut 0 bases from V and 3 bases from J; bases unmatched to any gene: 4. CDR3 DNA: TGTGCCAGCAGTTTATGGACAGGGGTATTCAATCAGCCCCAGCATTTT. Translated, it gives CASSLWTGVFNQPQHF.

As to this clone: At one end the junction does not follow the germline gene, possibly because of a read error. The rearrangement links TRBV11-3 to TRBJ2-5; no clear D. From germline, CDR1 is SGHNT and CDR2 YENEEA. This CDR3 has 15 amino acids. This CDR3 reads CASSLAHGLQEAQYF. The CDR3 nucleotides read TGTGCCAGCAGCTTAGCTCACGGGTTACAAGAGGCCCAGTACTTC.

This chain links TRBV9 with TRBJ2-7; the match to TRBD2 covers 7 bases. Germline lookup yields CDR1 SGDLS and CDR2 YYNGEE. Trimming removed 4 bases from V and 5 bases from J; junction bases left unmatched: 9. The CDR3 length is 14 residues. This chain's CDR3 is CASSTGEGRDEQYF. The CDR3 DNA reads TGTGCCAGCAGCACTGGGGAGGGAAGGGACGAGCAGTACTTC. Full variable domain (outside the CDR3, taken from reference TRBV9 and TRBJ2-7): DSGVTQTPKHLITATGQRVTLRCSPRSGDLSVYWYQQSLDQGLQFLIQYYNGEERAKGNILERFSAQQFPDLHSELNLSSLELGDSALYFCASSTGEGRDEQYFGPGTRLTVT.

V usage is TRBV9 and J usage is TRBJ2-2; no reliable D call. There are 14 residues in the CDR3. Trimming left V 1 base short and J 5 bases short, with 9 bases between. In germline, CDR1 is SGDLS, CDR2 YYNGEE. The CDR3 nucleotides are TGTGCCAGCAGCGTATCTGCCGAGACCGGGGAGCTGTTTTTT. The encoded protein is CASSVSAETGELFF.

This sequence joins TRBV28 and TRBJ2-7; D is unclear. This CDR3 has 14 amino acids. CDR1 and CDR2 from the germline V gene are MDHEN and SYDVKM. Trimming took off 6 bases at V and 4 bases at J, with 16 bases between the two ends. CDR3 DNA sequence: TGTGCCAGCAGCCCCACCCACGCTAATTACGAGCAGTACTTC. Its translation is CASSPTHANYEQYF.

The rearrangement joins TRBV6-4 to TRBJ2-1; 12 positions match TRBD2. Germline V gene data show CDR1 as MRHNA and CDR2 as SNTAGT. Trimming removed 3 bases from V and 7 bases from J; junction bases left unmatched: 7. CDR3 size: 16 residues. Here the CDR3 reads CASSETGLAGFNEQFF. The CDR3 bases are TGTGCCAGCAGTGAAACGGGACTAGCGGGTTTTAATGAGCAGTTCTTC.

V is TRBV30 and J is TRBJ1-2; possible D gene TRBD1, 5 bases. Trimming cost V 6 bases and J 6 bases, with 17 bases left between them. CDR1 is GTSNPN, CDR2 SVGIG, per germline (reference sequence). CDR3 length equals 13 residues. In nucleotides, the CDR3 is TGTGCCTGCATGAGGGGTTCTTCGGATGGCTACACCTTC. Protein: CACMRGSSDGYTF. Together with reference TRBV30 and TRBJ1-2, the CDR3 gives the full variable domain: SQTIHQWPATLVQPVGSPLSLECTVEGTSNPNLYWYRQAAGRGLQLLFYSVGIGQISSEVPQNLSASRPQDRQFILSSKKLLLSDSGFYLCACMRGSSDGYTFGSGTRLTVV.

This clone showed up just a few times. This chain uses TRBV28 with TRBJ1-4; a possible D gene is TRBD1 (5 bases). The germline V gene has CDR1 MDHEN and CDR2 SYDVKM. Trimming shortened V by 6 bases and J by 10 bases, and 12 bases separated the two germline ends. The CDR3 totals 12 residues. CDR3 in DNA: TGTGCCAGCAGCGGACAAAGGGGAAAACTGTTTTTT. Translating it yields CASSGQRGKLFF.